One and the same sample provided the 20 T cell receptor beta chains below, sequenced in a study of cytomegalovirus exposure and HLA in healthy donors. PCR amplification relied on 60 Vbeta primers (plus 13 Jbeta primers). Assay: immunoSEQ multiplex PCR; the TCRdb copy retains only in-frame clones and omits some. This table holds around 110,000 clones, approximately 79% found once. The specimen was PBMCs. These receptors were taken from a woman between 35 and 50 years old in good health and CMV-seropositive.

This clone has more than one count but fewer than ten. This chain connects TRBV15 to TRBJ2-3, with D tentatively TRBD1 (5 bases). There are 16 residues in the CDR3. In germline, CDR1 is LNHNV, CDR2 YYDKDF (reference sequence). Trimming shortened V by 2 bases and J by 0 bases, and 12 bases separated the two germline ends. As DNA, the CDR3 is TGTGCCACCAGCAGACCGACAGCTTCTAGCACAGATACGCAGTATTTT. Translated: CATSRPTASSTDTQYF.

This chain connects TRBV5-4 to TRBJ1-1; tentative D call: TRBD1 (5 bases). In germline, CDR1 is SGHNT, CDR2 YYREEE (reference sequence). V lost 0 bases to trimming and J lost 0 bases, with 9 bases between them. The CDR3 is made up of 15 amino acids. CDR3 nucleotide sequence: TGTGCCAGCAGCTTGGAAGGGGCCATGAACACTGAAGCTTTCTTT. This translates into CASSLEGAMNTEAFF.

This clone appeared a single time. The chain is built from TRBV5-1 and TRBJ2-3; TRBD2 is a possible D gene (6 bases). CDR1 is SGHRS, CDR2 YFSETQ, per germline. CDR3 length equals 14 residues. Trimming left V 3 bases short and J 0 bases short, with 8 bases between. This CDR3 is CASSWSGSTDTQYF. The CDR3 DNA follows: TGCGCCAGCAGCTGGAGCGGGAGCACAGATACGCAGTATTTT.

This clone was seen more than once but under ten times. The chain has TRBV5-1 and TRBJ2-6, with D possibly being TRBD1 (5 bases). The CDR3 is made up of 16 amino acids. With 3 bases removed from V and 2 bases from J, the gap between germline ends came to 12 bases. Germline CDR1 is SGHRS and CDR2 is YFSETQ. Here the CDR3 DNA reads TGCGCCAGCAGCTCCGATGGCAGGGCTGGGGCCAACGTCCTGACTTTC. This translates into CASSSDGRAGANVLTF.

The V call is TRBV11-2, the J call TRBJ1-5; possible D gene TRBD1, 5 bases. The CDR3 is made up of 15 amino acids. Trimming took 1 base from V and 0 from J, leaving 7 bases between them. The germline CDR1 and CDR2 sequences are SGHAT and FQNNGV. CDR3 protein: CASSLGGSSNQPQHF. DNA of the CDR3: TGTGCCAGCAGCTTAGGGGGCAGTAGCAATCAGCCCCAGCATTTT.

The chain recombines TRBV5-8 with TRBJ2-1; TRBD2 might be the D (7 bases). Germline V gene sequence: CDR1 SGHTS, CDR2 YDEGEE. Trimming stripped 0 bases from V and 8 bases from J, with 15 bases between. The CDR3 consists of 15 residues. The CDR3 reads CASSLAVRGRDEQFF. For the CDR3, the DNA is TGTGCCAGCAGCTTGGCCGTGCGGGGGCGCGATGAGCAGTTCTTC.

The V gene is TRBV7-2, the J gene TRBJ1-5, with unresolved D. This CDR3 has 14 amino acids. V gave up 1 base and J gave up 6 bases, with 10 bases separating them. CDR1 and CDR2 (germline): SGHTA, FQGNSA. CDR3 region: CASSLGRVGQPQHF. The CDR3 DNA reads as TGTGCCAGCAGCTTAGGGAGGGTTGGTCAGCCCCAGCATTTT.

The V call is TRBV30, the J call TRBJ1-4; D not certain. The CDR3 consists of 16 residues. The ends were cut back, 1 base at V and 0 bases at J, with 12 bases in the middle. Germline-derived CDR1 and CDR2 are GTSNPN and SVGIG (reference sequence). The CDR3 loop is CAWSAWAAATNEKLFF. The DNA for the CDR3 is TGTGCCTGGAGTGCGTGGGCAGCCGCAACTAATGAAAAACTGTTTTTT.

The chain joins TRBV28 to TRBJ1-1, with a weak D call TRBD1 (5 bases). Germline V gives CDR1 MDHEN, CDR2 SYDVKM. The CDR3 extends over 12 amino acids. V gave up 2 bases and J gave up 8 bases, with 9 bases separating them. CDR3 bases: TGTGCCAGCAGTTTAAGGGAGGGGGAAGCTTTCTTT. Its protein is CASSLREGEAFF.

The chain combines TRBV7-6 with TRBJ2-7; D gene unclear. The CDR3 totals 12 residues. The germline V gene has CDR1 SGHVS and CDR2 FNYEAQ. V was shortened by 0 bases and J by 9 bases, with 9 bases between the two germline ends. This CDR3 reads CASSLADSGQYF. The DNA for the CDR3 is TGTGCCAGCAGCTTAGCCGACTCCGGGCAGTACTTC.

V usage is TRBV2 and J usage is TRBJ1-2, with D hard to call. This CDR3 has 12 amino acids. The germline gives CDR1 SNHLY, CDR2 FYNNEI. V lost 4 bases and J lost 8, with 11 bases in between. CDR3 bases: TGTGCCAGCAGTGCGCAGGCACGGGGCTACACCTTC. Translating it yields CASSAQARGYTF.

The rearrangement links TRBV10-3 to TRBJ1-2; 7 bases fit TRBD1. This CDR3 spans 13 amino acids. The J segment lost 7 bases and the V segment lost 7 bases, leaving 9 bases of the junction unmatched. Germline-derived CDR1 and CDR2 are ENHRY and SYGVKD. CDR3 nucleotides: TGTGCCATCACCGCAAAACAGGGGTTTGGCTACACCTTC. Translating it yields CAITAKQGFGYTF.

The chain recombines TRBV6-5 with TRBJ1-2; TRBD1 matches at 8 bases. J lost 5 bases, V lost 0 bases, and 2 bases had no gene match. CDR1 and CDR2 from the germline V gene are MNHEY and SVGAGI. CDR3 length: 14 residues. The CDR3 DNA follows: TGTGCCAGCAGTTACTCGCAGGGGGCTTATGGCTACACCTTC. This sequence encodes CASSYSQGAYGYTF.

This chain connects TRBV29-1 to TRBJ2-1; D might be TRBD1 (5 bases). Germline V gene lookup returns CDR1 SQVTM and CDR2 ANQGSEA. CDR3 length equals 12 residues. Trimming pared 3 bases from V and 4 bases from J, leaving 7 bases between. This chain's CDR3 is CSVESGYNEQFF. The CDR3, as DNA: TGCAGCGTTGAGTCAGGGTACAATGAGCAGTTCTTC.

The genes are TRBV5-1 and TRBJ1-1; the D gene is possibly TRBD1 (5 bases). Germline V gene lookup returns CDR1 SGHRS and CDR2 YFSETQ. This CDR3 contains 17 residues. Trimming pared 3 bases from V and 6 bases from J, leaving 24 bases between. The CDR3 here is CASSWTGQIQVKAEAFF. As DNA, the CDR3 is TGCGCCAGCAGCTGGACCGGCCAGATACAGGTTAAAGCTGAAGCTTTCTTT.

The rearrangement uses TRBV30 and TRBJ2-7; D call uncertain. CDR1 is GTSNPN, CDR2 SVGIG, per germline (reference sequence). This CDR3 has 11 residues. Trimming shortened V by 0 bases and J by 5 bases, and 5 bases separated the two germline ends. In DNA form, the CDR3 reads TGTGCCTGGAGTGTAGCCCACGAGCAGTACTTC. Its protein is CAWSVAHEQYF.

This rearrangement joins TRBV29-1 to TRBJ2-5; D perhaps matches TRBD1 (6 bases). The CDR3 spans 13 residues. Germline values: CDR1 SQVTM, CDR2 ANQGSEA. The V and J ends lost 7 bases and 4 bases respectively, with 16 bases between them. CDR3 in amino acids: CSGNRVLGETQYF. The CDR3 nucleotides read TGCAGCGGGAACAGGGTCCTGGGAGAGACCCAGTACTTC.

The chain has TRBV6-5 and TRBJ2-4; D is perhaps TRBD2 (6 bases). The CDR3 is 15 residues long. Trimming shortened V by 4 bases and J by 6 bases, and 16 bases separated the two germline ends. Germline V gene data show CDR1 as MNHEY and CDR2 as SVGAGI. CDR3 protein: CASSSVAAGGNIQYF. The DNA for the CDR3 is TGTGCCAGCAGTTCCGTGGCGGCCGGGGGAAACATTCAGTACTTC.

This clone showed up just a few times. This likely comes from a read error, as the CDR3 has no conserved phenylalanine or tryptophan at its end. Because the CDR3's place on the DNA is in doubt, the DNA is left out and the CDR3 is given as listed by TCRdb. The J gene is TRBJ2-7, the V gene TRBV5-1; the table's TRBD2 call for D was not verified on the DNA. The CDR3 is made up of 12 amino acids, end residues included. The germline CDR1 and CDR2 sequences are SGHRS and YFSETQ. The CDR3 loop reads CASRSRLAGGPL.

The CDR3 coding sequence is TGTGCCAGCAGGGAGCAGGGGGCCGGGGAGACCCAGTACTTC. Translated, it gives CASREQGAGETQYF. This chain links TRBV2 with TRBJ2-5; 8 bases are a match to TRBD1. The CDR3 runs to 14 residues. Germline V gene lookup returns CDR1 SNHLY and CDR2 FYNNEI. Trimming at V came to 6 bases and at J to 5 bases, leaving 8 bases not matched to a gene.